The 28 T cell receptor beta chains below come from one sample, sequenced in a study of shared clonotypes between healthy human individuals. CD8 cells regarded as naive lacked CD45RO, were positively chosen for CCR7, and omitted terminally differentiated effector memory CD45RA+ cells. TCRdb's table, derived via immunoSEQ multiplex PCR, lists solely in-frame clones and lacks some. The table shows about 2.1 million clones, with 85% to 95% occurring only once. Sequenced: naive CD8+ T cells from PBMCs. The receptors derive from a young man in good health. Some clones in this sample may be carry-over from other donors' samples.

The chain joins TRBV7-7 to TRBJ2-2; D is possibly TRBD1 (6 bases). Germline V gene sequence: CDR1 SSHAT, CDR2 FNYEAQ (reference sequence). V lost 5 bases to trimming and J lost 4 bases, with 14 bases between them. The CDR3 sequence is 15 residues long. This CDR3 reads CASSPAPGVTGELFF. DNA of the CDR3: TGTGCCAGCAGCCCAGCCCCAGGGGTCACCGGGGAGCTGTTTTTT.

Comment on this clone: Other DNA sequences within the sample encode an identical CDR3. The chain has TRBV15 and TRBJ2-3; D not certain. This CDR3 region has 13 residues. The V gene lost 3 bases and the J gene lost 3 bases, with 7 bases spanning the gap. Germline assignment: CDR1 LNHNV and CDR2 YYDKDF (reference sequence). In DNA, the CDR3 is TGTGCCACCAGCAGGGTGTCGACAGATACGCAGTATTTT. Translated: CATSRVSTDTQYF.

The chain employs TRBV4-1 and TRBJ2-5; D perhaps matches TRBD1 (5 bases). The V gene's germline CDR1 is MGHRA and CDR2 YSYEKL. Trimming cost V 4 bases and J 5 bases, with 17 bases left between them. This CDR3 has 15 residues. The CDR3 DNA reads TGCGCCAGCAGCCCGTCGGCAGGGTGGATGGAGACCCAGTACTTC. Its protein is CASSPSAGWMETQYF.

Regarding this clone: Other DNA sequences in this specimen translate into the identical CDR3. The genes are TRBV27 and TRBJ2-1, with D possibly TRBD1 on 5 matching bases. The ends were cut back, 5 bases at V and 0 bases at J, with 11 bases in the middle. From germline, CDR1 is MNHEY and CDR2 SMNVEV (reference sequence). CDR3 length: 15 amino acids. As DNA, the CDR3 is TGTGCCAGCAGTCCCCGCCAGGGCTCCTACAATGAGCAGTTCTTC. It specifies CASSPRQGSYNEQFF.

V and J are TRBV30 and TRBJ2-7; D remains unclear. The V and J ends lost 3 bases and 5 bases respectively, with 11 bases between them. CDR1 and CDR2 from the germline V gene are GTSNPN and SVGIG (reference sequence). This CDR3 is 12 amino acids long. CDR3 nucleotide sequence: TGTGCCTGGAGAATGTCAGGCCACGAGCAGTACTTC. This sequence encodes CAWRMSGHEQYF.

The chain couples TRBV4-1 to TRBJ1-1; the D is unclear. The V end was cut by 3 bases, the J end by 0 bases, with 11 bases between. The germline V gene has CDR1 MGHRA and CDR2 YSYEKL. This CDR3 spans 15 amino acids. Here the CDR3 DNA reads TGCGCCAGCAGCCAGGTGATGGCCGTGAACACTGAAGCTTTCTTT. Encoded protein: CASSQVMAVNTEAFF.

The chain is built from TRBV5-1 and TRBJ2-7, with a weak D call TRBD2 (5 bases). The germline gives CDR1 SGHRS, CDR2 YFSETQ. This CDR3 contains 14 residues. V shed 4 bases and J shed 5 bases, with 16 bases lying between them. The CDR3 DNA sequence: TGCGCCAGCAGCCCCCCGGCCGGAGGACACGAGCAGTACTTC. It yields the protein CASSPPAGGHEQYF. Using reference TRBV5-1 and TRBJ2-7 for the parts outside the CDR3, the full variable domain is KAGVTQTPRYLIKTRGQQVTLSCSPISGHRSVSWYQQTPGQGLQFLFEYFSETQRNKGNFPGRFSGRQFSNSRSEMNVSTLELGDSALYLCASSPPAGGHEQYFGPGTRLTVT.

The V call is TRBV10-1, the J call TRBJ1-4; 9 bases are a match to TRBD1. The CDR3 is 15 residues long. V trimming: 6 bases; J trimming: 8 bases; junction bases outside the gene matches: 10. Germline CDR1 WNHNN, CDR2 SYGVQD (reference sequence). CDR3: CASSAYRGRVEKLFF. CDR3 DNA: TGCGCCAGCAGCGCGTACAGGGGGCGCGTGGAAAAACTGTTTTTT.

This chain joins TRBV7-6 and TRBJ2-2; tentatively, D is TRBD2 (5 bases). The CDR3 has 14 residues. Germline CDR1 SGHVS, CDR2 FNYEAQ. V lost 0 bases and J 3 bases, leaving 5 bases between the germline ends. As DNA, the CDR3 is TGTGCCAGCAGCTTAGCGGGAGACACCGGGGAGCTGTTTTTT. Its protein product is CASSLAGDTGELFF.

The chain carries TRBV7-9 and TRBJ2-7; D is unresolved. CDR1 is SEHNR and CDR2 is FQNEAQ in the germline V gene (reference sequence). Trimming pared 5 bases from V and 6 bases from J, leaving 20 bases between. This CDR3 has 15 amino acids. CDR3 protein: CASSPEVNEYPEQYF. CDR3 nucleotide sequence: TGTGCCAGCAGCCCCGAGGTCAATGAATATCCCGAGCAGTACTTC.

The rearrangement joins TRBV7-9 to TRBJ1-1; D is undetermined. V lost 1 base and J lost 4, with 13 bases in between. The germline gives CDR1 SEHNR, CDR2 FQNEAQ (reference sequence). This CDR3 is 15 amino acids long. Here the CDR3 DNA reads TGTGCCAGCAGCTTAGGGGGAGGGTTGCGCACTGAAGCTTTCTTT. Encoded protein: CASSLGGGLRTEAFF. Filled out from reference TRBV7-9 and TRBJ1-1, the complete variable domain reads DTGVSQNPRHKITKRGQNVTFRCDPISEHNRLYWYRQTLGQGPEFLTYFQNEAQLEKSRLLSDRFSAERPKGSFSTLEIQRTEQGDSAMYLCASSLGGGLRTEAFFGQGTRLTVV.

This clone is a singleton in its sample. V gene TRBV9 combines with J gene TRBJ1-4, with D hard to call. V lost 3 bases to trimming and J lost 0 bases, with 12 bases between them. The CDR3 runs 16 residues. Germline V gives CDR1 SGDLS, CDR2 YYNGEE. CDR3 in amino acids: CASSARTSTTNEKLFF. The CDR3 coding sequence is TGTGCCAGCAGCGCTCGTACCTCGACAACTAATGAAAAACTGTTTTTT.

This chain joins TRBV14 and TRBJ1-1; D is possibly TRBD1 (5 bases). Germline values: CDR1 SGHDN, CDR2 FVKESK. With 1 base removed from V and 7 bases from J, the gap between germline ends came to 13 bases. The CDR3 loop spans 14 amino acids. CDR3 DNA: TGTGCCAGCAGCCAAGCGGCTGACAGTTTTGAAGCTTTCTTT. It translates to CASSQAADSFEAFF.

The CDR3: CATSRTTDPPNEQFF. CDR3 sequence (DNA): TGTGCCACCAGCAGGACAACTGACCCCCCCAATGAGCAGTTCTTC. J is TRBJ2-1 and V is TRBV15; unclear D gene. The germline gives CDR1 LNHNV, CDR2 YYDKDF (reference sequence). V was cut by 3 bases and J by 6 bases, with 15 bases left in between. This CDR3 region has 15 residues.

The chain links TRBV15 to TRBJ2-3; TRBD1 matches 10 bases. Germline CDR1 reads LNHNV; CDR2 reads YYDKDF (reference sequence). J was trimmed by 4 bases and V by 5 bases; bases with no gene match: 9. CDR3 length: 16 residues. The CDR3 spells CATSETGTGAADTQYF. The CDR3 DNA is TGTGCCACCAGCGAAACCGGGACAGGGGCCGCAGATACGCAGTATTTT.

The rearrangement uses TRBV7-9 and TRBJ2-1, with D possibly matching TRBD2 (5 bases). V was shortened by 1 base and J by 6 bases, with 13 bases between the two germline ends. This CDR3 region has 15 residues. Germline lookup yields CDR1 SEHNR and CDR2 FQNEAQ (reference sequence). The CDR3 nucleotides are TGTGCCAGCAGCTTAGGGGAGATTGGGTTCAATGAGCAGTTCTTC. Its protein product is CASSLGEIGFNEQFF.

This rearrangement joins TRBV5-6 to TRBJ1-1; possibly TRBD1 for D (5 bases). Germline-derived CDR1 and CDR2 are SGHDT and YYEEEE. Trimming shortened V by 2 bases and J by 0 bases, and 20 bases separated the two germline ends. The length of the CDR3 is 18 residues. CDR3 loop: CASSFEVVRGGMNTEAFF. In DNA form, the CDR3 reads TGTGCCAGCAGCTTTGAAGTTGTTAGGGGAGGTATGAACACTGAAGCTTTCTTT.

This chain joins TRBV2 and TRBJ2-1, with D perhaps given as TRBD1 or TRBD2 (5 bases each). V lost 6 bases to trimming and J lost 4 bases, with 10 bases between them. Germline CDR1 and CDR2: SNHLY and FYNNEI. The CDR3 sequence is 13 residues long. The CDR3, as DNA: TGTGCCAGCAGGGAGGACACTTACAATGAGCAGTTCTTC. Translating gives CASREDTYNEQFF.

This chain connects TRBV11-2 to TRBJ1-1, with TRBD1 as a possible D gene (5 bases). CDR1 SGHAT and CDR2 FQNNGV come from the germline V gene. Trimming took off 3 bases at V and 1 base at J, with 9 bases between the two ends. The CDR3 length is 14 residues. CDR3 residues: CASSFLGQNTEAFF. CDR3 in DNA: TGTGCCAGCAGCTTTCTTGGACAGAACACTGAAGCTTTCTTT.

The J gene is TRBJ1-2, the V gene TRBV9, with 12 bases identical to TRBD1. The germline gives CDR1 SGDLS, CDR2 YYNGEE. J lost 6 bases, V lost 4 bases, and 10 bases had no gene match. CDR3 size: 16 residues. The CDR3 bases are TGTGCCAGCAGCTCAATTCCGGGACAGGGGGCGGATGGCTACACCTTC. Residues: CASSSIPGQGADGYTF. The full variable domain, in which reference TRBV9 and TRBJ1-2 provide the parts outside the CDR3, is DSGVTQTPKHLITATGQRVTLRCSPRSGDLSVYWYQQSLDQGLQFLIQYYNGEERAKGNILERFSAQQFPDLHSELNLSSLELGDSALYFCASSSIPGQGADGYTFGSGTRLTVV.

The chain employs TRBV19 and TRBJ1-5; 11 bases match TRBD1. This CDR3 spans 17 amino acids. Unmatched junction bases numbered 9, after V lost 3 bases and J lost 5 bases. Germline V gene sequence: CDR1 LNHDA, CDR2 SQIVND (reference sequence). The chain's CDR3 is CASSIQRTGGFDQPQHF. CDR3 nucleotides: TGTGCCAGTAGTATCCAACGGACAGGGGGCTTTGATCAGCCCCAGCATTTT.

The CDR3 loop is CASSQPRGVGNEQFF. CDR3 bases: TGTGCCAGCAGCCAACCAAGGGGGGTGGGCAATGAGCAGTTCTTC. The chain couples TRBV7-9 to TRBJ2-1; D could derive from TRBD1 or TRBD2 (6 bases each). The CDR3 consists of 15 residues. Germline V gene sequence: CDR1 SEHNR, CDR2 FQNEAQ (reference sequence). V dropped 5 bases and J dropped 6 bases, with 17 bases sitting between them.

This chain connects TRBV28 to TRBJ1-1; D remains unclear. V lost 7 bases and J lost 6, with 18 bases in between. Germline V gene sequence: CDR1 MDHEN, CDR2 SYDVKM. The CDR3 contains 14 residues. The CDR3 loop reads CASIPDGRIAEAFF. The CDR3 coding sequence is TGTGCCAGCATTCCGGACGGCCGAATCGCTGAAGCTTTCTTT.

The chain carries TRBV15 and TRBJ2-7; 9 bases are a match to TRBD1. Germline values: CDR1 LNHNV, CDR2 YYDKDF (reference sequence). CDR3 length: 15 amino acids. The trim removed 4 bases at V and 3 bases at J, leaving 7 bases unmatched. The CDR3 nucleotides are TGTGCCACCAGCATAGGGACAGGGCTTTACTACGAGCAGTACTTC. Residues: CATSIGTGLYYEQYF.

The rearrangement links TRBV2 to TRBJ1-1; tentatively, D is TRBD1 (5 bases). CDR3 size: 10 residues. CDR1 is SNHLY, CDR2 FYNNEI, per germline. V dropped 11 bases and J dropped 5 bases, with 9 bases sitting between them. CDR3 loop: CAGGATEAFF. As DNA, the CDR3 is TGTGCCGGCGGGGCTACTGAAGCTTTCTTT. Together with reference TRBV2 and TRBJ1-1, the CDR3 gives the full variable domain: EPEVTQTPSHQVTQMGQEVILRCVPISNHLYFYWYRQILGQKVEFLVSFYNNEISEKSEIFDDQFSVERPDGSNFTLKIRSTKLEDSAMYFCAGGATEAFFGQGTRLTVV.

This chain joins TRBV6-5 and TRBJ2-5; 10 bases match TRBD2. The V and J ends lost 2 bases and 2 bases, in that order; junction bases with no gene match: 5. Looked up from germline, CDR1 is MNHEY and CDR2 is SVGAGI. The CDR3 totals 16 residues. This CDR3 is CASSYISSGSQETQYF. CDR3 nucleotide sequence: TGTGCCAGCAGTTACATTTCTAGCGGGAGTCAAGAGACCCAGTACTTC.

CDR3 residues: CASSPGPGQGEPRWTQYF. The CDR3 bases are TGCGCCAGCAGCCCCGGACCGGGACAGGGGGAACCCCGTTGGACCCAGTACTTC. This rearrangement joins TRBV4-1 to TRBJ2-5, with 11 bases matching TRBD1. The J segment lost 7 bases and the V segment lost 4 bases, leaving 17 bases of the junction unmatched. Germline loops: CDR1 MGHRA, CDR2 YSYEKL. The CDR3 consists of 18 residues.

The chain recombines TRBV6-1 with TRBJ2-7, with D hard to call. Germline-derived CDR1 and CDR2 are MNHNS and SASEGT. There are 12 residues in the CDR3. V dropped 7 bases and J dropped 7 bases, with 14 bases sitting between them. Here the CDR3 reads CASTPLPVEQYF. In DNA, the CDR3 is TGTGCCAGCACGCCTCTCCCAGTTGAGCAGTACTTC.